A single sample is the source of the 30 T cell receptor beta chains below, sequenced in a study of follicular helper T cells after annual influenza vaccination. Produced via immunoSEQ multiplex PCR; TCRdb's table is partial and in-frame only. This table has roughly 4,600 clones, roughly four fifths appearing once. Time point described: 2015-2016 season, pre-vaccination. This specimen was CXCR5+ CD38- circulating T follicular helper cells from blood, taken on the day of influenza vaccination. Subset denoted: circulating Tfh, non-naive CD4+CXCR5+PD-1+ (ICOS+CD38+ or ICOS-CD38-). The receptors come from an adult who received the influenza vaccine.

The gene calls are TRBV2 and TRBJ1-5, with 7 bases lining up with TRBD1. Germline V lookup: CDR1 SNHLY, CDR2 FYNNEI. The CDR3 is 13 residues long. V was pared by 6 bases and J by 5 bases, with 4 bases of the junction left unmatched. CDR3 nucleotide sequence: TGTGCCAGCAGAGGGGACAGTGATCAGCCCCAGCATTTT. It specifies CASRGDSDQPQHF. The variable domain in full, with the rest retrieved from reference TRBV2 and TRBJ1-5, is EPEVTQTPSHQVTQMGQEVILRCVPISNHLYFYWYRQILGQKVEFLVSFYNNEISEKSEIFDDQFSVERPDGSNFTLKIRSTKLEDSAMYFCASRGDSDQPQHFGDGTRLSIL.

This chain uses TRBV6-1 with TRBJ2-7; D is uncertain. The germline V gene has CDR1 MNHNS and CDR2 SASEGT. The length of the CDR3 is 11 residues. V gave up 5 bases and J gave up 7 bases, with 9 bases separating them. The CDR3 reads CASSYGWEQYF. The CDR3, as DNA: TGTGCCAGCAGTTACGGTTGGGAGCAGTACTTC.

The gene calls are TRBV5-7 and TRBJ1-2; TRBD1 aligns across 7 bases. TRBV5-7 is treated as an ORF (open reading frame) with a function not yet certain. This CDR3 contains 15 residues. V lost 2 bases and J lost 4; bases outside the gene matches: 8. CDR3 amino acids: CASSFKRQGGYGYTF. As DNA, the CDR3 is TGTGCCAGCAGCTTTAAACGACAGGGCGGCTATGGCTACACCTTC.

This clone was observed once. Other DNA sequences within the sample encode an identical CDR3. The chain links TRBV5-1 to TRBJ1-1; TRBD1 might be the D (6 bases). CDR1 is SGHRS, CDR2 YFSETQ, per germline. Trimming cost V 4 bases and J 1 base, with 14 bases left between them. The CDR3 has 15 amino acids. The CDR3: CASSLGRGANTEAFF. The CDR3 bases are TGCGCCAGCAGCCTGGGGCGGGGGGCGAACACTGAAGCTTTCTTT.

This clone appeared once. DNA of the CDR3: TGTGCCAGCAGCCAAGATAGGGGGACAGGTAACACCGGGGAGCTGTTTTTT. It codes for CASSQDRGTGNTGELFF. The chain carries TRBV4-2 and TRBJ2-2; TRBD1 matches at 8 bases. The ends lost 0 bases at V and 2 bases at J; junction bases unmatched: 5. Looked up from germline, CDR1 is LGHNA and CDR2 is YNFKEQ. This CDR3 is built from 17 residues.

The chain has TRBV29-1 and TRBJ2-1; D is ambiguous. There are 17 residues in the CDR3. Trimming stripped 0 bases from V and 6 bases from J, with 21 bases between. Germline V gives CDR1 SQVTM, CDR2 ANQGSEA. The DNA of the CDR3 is TGCAGCGTTGAAGAGGGATATGGCCAAGGGAATCGCAATGAGCAGTTCTTC. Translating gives CSVEEGYGQGNRNEQFF.

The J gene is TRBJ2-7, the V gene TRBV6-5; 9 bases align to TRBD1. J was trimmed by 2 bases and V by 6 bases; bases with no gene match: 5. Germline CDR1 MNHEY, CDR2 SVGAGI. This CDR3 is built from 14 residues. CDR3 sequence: CASRSGTGPYEQYF. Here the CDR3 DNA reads TGTGCCAGCAGGTCCGGGACAGGGCCCTACGAGCAGTACTTC.

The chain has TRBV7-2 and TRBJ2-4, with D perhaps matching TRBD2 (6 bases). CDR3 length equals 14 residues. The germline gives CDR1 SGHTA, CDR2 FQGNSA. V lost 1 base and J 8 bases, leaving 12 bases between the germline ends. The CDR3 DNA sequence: TGTGCCAGCAGCTTAGACACCCAGCGGGACATTCAGTACTTC. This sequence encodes CASSLDTQRDIQYF.

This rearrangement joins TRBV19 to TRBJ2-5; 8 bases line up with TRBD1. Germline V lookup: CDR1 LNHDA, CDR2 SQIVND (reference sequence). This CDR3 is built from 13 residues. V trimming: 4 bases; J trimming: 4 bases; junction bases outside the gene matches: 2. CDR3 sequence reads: CASSTTGGETQYF. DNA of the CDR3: TGTGCCAGTAGTACCACAGGGGGAGAGACCCAGTACTTC.

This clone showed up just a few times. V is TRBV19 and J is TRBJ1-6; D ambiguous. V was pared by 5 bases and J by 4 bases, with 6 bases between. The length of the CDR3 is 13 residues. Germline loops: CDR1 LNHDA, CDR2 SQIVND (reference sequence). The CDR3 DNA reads TGTGCCAGTAGTTCGGATTATAATTCACCCCTCCACTTT. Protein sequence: CASSSDYNSPLHF.

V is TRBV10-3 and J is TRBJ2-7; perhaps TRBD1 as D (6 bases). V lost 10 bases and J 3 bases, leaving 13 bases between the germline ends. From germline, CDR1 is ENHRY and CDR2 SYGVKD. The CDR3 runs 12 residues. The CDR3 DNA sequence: TGTGCCACCAGGACAGAGAACTACGAGCAGTACTTC. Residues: CATRTENYEQYF.

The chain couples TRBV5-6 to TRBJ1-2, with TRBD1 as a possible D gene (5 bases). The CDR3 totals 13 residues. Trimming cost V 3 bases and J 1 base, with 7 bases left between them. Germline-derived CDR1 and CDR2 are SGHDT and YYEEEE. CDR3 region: CASSSGLNYGYTF. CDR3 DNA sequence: TGTGCCAGCAGCTCGGGGCTTAACTATGGCTACACCTTC. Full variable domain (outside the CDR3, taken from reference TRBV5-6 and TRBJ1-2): DAGVTQSPTHLIKTRGQQVTLRCSPKSGHDTVSWYQQALGQGPQFIFQYYEEEERQRGNFPDRFSGHQFPNYSSELNVNALLLGDSALYLCASSSGLNYGYTFGSGTRLTVV.

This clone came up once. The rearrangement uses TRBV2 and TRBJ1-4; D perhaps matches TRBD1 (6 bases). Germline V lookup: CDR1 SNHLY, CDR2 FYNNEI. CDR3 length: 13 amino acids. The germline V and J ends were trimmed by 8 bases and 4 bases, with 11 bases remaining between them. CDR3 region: CASGRGLNEKLFF. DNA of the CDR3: TGTGCCAGCGGACGGGGGCTTAATGAAAAACTGTTTTTT.

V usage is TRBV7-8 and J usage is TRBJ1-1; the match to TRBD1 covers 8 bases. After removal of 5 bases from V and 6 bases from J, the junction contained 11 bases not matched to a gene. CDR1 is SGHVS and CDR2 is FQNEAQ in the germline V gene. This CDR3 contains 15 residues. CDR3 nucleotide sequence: TGTGCCAGCAGCCTCGACAGGGGAAGAGGGCCTGAAGCTTTCTTT. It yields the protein CASSLDRGRGPEAFF.

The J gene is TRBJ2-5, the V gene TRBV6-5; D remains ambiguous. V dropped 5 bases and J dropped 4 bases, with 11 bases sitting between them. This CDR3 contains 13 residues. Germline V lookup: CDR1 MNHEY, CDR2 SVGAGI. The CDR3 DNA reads TGTGCCAGCAGTCAGGCCGGAACAGAGACCCAGTACTTC. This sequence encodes CASSQAGTETQYF.

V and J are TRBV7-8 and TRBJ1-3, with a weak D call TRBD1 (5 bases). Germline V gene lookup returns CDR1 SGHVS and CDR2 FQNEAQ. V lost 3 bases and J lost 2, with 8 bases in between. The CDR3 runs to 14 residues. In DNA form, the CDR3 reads TGTGCCAGCAGCTTCCCAGGGACTGGAAACACCATATATTTT. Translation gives CASSFPGTGNTIYF.

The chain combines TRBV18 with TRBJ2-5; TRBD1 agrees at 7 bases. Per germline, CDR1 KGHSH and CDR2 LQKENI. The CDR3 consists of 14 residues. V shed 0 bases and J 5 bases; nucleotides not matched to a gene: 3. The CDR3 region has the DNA TGTGCCAGCTCACCACCGAGGGGGCGGGAGACCCAGTACTTC. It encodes CASSPPRGRETQYF.

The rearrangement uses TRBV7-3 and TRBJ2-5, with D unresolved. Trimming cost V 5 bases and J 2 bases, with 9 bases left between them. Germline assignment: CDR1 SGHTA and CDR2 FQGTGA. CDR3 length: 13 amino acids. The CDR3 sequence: CASSPMGQETQYF. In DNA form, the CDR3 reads TGTGCCAGCAGCCCAATGGGGCAAGAGACCCAGTACTTC.

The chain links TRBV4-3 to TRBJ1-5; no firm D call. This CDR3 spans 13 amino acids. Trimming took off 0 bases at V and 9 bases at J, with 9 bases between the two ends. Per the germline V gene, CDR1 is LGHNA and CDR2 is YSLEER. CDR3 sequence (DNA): TGCGCCAGCAGCCAAGATCGGATTGGGCCCCAGCATTTT. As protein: CASSQDRIGPQHF.

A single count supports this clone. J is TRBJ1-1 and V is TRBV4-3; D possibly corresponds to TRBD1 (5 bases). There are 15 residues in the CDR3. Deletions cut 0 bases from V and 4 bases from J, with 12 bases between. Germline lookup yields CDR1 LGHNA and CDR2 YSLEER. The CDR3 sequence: CASSQESQGGTEAFF. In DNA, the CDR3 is TGCGCCAGCAGCCAAGAGAGCCAGGGTGGCACTGAAGCTTTCTTT.

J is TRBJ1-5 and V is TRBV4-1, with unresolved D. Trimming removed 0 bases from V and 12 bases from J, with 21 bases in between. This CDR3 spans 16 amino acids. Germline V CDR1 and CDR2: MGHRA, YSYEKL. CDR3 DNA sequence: TGCGCCAGCAGCCAAGACCAGGTCAGACCTTTTGCTCTCCAGCATTTT. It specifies CASSQDQVRPFALQHF.

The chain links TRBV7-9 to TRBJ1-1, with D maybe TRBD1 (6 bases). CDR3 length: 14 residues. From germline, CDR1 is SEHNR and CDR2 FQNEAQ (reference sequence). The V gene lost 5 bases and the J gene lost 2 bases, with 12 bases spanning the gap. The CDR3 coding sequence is TGTGCCAGCAGCGGAGACAGGATTAACACTGAAGCTTTCTTT. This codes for CASSGDRINTEAFF.

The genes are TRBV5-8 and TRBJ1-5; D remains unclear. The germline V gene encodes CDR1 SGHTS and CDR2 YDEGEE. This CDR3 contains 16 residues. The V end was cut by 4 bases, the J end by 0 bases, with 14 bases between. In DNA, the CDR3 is TGTGCCAGCAGCGATACAGCACTTTATAGCAATCAGCCCCAGCATTTT. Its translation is CASSDTALYSNQPQHF.

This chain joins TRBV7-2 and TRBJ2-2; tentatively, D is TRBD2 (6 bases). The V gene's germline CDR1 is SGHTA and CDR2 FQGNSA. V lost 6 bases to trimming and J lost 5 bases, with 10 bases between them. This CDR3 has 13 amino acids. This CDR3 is CASRMGGTGELFF. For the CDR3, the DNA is TGTGCCAGCAGGATGGGGGGAACCGGGGAGCTGTTTTTT.

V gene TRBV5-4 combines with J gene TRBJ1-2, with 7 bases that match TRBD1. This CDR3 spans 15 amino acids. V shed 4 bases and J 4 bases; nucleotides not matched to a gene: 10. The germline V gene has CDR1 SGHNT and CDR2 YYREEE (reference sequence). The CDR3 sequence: CASSGRMTGRYGYTF. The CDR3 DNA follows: TGTGCCAGCAGCGGGCGGATGACAGGGCGCTATGGCTACACCTTC.

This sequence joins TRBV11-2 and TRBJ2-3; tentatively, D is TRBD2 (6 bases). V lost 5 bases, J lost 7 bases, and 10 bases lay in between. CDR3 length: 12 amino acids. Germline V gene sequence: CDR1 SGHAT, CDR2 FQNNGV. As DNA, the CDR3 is TGTGCCAGCAGCCCTGGAGGGAATACGCAGTATTTT. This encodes CASSPGGNTQYF.

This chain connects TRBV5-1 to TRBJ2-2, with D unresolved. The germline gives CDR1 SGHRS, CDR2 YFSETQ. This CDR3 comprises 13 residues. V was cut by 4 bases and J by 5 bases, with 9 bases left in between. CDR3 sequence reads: CASSDVQTGELFF. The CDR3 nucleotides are TGCGCCAGCAGCGACGTGCAAACCGGGGAGCTGTTTTTT.

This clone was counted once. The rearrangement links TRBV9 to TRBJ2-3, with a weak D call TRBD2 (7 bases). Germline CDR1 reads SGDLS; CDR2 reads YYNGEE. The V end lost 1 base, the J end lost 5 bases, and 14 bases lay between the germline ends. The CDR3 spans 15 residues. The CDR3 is CASSVRGALGDTQYF. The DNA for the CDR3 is TGTGCCAGCAGCGTACGGGGGGCGTTAGGAGATACGCAGTATTTT.

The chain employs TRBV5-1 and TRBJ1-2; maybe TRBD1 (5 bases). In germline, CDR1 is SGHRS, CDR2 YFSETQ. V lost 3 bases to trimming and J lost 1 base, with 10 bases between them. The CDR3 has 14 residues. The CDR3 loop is CASSSEGNNYGYTF. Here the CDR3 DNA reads TGCGCCAGCAGCTCGGAGGGGAATAACTATGGCTACACCTTC. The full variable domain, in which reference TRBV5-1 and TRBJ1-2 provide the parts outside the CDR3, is KAGVTQTPRYLIKTRGQQVTLSCSPISGHRSVSWYQQTPGQGLQFLFEYFSETQRNKGNFPGRFSGRQFSNSRSEMNVSTLELGDSALYLCASSSEGNNYGYTFGSGTRLTVV.

CDR3 bases: TGTGCCAGCAGCTTCGGAGACACAGATACGCAGTATTTT. Translating it yields CASSFGDTDTQYF. The chain combines TRBV7-2 with TRBJ2-3; no reliable D call. The V and J ends lost 3 bases and 2 bases respectively, with 6 bases between them. In germline, CDR1 is SGHTA, CDR2 FQGNSA. The CDR3 has 13 amino acids.